Shown below are 4 T cell receptor beta chains from a single sample sequenced in a study of cytomegalovirus exposure and HLA in healthy donors. This PCR relied on a set of 60 Vbeta primers and 13 Jbeta primers. Here immunoSEQ multiplex PCR was the method, and the copy in TCRdb shows in-frame clones only, minus some. The sample carries about 57,000 clones, roughly 84% recorded once. The sample comprised PBMCs. Every receptor here comes from a young man in good health and CMV-seronegative.

The chain carries TRBV5-4 and TRBJ2-1; 11 bases fit TRBD2. The ends lost 4 bases at V and 12 bases at J; junction bases unmatched: 9. Germline V gene lookup returns CDR1 SGHNT and CDR2 YYREEE (reference sequence). The CDR3 contains 14 residues. This CDR3 reads CASSPGLAARVQFF. DNA for the CDR3: TGTGCCAGCAGCCCGGGACTAGCGGCCCGGGTGCAGTTCTTC.

The genes are TRBV6-5 and TRBJ2-3, with 11 bases identical to TRBD2. Germline CDR1 reads MNHEY; CDR2 reads SVGAGI. The CDR3 extends over 16 amino acids. After removal of 4 bases from V and 4 bases from J, the junction contained 7 bases not matched to a gene. CDR3 protein: CASSSRTSGSADTQYF. The CDR3 coding sequence is TGTGCCAGCAGTTCACGTACTAGCGGGAGCGCAGATACGCAGTATTTT.

CDR3 sequence: CASRDTGPWGYTF. CDR3 in DNA: TGTGCCAGCAGAGACACAGGGCCCTGGGGCTACACCTTC. The chain uses TRBV2 and TRBJ1-2; TRBD1 might be the D (6 bases). Trimming pared 6 bases from V and 8 bases from J, leaving 16 bases between. Germline V lookup: CDR1 SNHLY, CDR2 FYNNEI. This CDR3 spans 13 amino acids.

The chain joins TRBV21-1 to TRBJ2-3; the table's D call, TRBD2, has no DNA check behind it. TRBV21-1 has pseudogene status. The CDR3 is 15 residues long. The CDR3 bases are TGTGCCAGCAGCAAAGGCGGGACTCGCACAGATACGCAGTATTTT. This sequence encodes CASSKGGTRTDTQYF.